Listed below are T cell receptor beta chains from one sample, sequenced in a study of T cells in localized non-small cell lung cancer. Only in-frame clones appear in the TCRdb table, and some are missing; sequencing was by immunoSEQ multiplex PCR. The sample holds about 43,000 clones, roughly 90% seen once. This specimen consisted of PBMCs, obtained before any cancer treatment. The receptors come from a woman aged 35 to 75 with stage II lung adenocarcinoma. Each CDR3 is given with its conserved first and last residue. Each record gives: V gene, clone size, D gene, J gene, CDR3 protein, CDR3 DNA. A D gene is named only where the DNA matches it firmly. Clone sizes are given selectively: once, few, many, or a class where the clone is expanded.

TRBV28,once,TRBD1,TRBJ2-4,CASRPGQGALGRDIQYF,TGTGCCAGCCGCCCAGGACAGGGGGCGCTTGGTAGGGACATTCAGTACTTC
TRBV7-8,.,.,TRBJ2-1,CASSWGTPETLGQFF,TGTGCCAGCAGCTGGGGGACGCCGGAAACGTTGGGGCAGTTCTTC
TRBV5-1,.,.,TRBJ1-6,CASSLDGDYNSPLHF,TGCGCCAGCAGCTTGGACGGCGACTATAATTCACCCCTCCACTTT
TRBV19,.,.,TRBJ2-4,CASSPGDSLGSIQYF,TGTGCCAGTAGTCCGGGGGACAGTCTTGGGTCCATTCAGTACTTC
TRBV19,.,TRBD1,TRBJ2-5,CASSTRTGGALRETQYF,TGTGCCAGTAGTACTCGGACAGGGGGCGCATTAAGAGAGACCCAGTACTTC
TRBV6-1,.,.,TRBJ1-2,CASSVGRETGYTF,TGTGCCAGCAGTGTCGGCAGGGAGACCGGCTACACCTTC
TRBV18,.,TRBD1,TRBJ1-4,CASSPKGGQLNEKLFF,TGTGCCAGCTCACCAAAGGGGGGACAGCTTAATGAAAAACTGTTTTTT
TRBV7-6,.,.,TRBJ1-1,CASSPNGGVRTEAFF,TGTGCCAGCAGCCCGAACGGTGGGGTGCGCACTGAAGCTTTCTTT
TRBV28,once,TRBD1,TRBJ2-7,CASSQTRGLGEQYF,TGTGCCAGCAGCCAAACAAGGGGGCTCGGCGAGCAGTACTTC
TRBV7-8,.,.,TRBJ1-5,CASSLEGLSNQPQHF,TGTGCCAGCAGCTTAGAAGGGTTGAGCAATCAGCCCCAGCATTTT
TRBV7-3,.,.,TRBJ1-3,CASSLESSTSSGNTIYF,TGTGCCAGCAGCTTAGAATCGAGTACCTCCTCTGGAAACACCATATATTTT
TRBV5-6,.,TRBD1,TRBJ2-3,CASSLDREDTQYF,TGTGCCAGCAGTCTGGACAGGGAGGATACGCAGTATTTT
TRBV5-1,.,TRBD2,TRBJ2-1,CASSSEPGLVGNEQFF,TGCGCCAGCAGCTCGGAACCGGGACTAGTGGGGAATGAGCAGTTCTTC
TRBV21-1,.,.,TRBJ2-1,CASSYLAGLVDEQFF,TGTGCCAGCAGTTATCTAGCGGGATTGGTAGATGAGCAGTTCTTC